These T cell receptor beta chains were read from a single sample in a study of blood T cell repertoires in COVID-19. Libraries were prepared by immunoSEQ multiplex PCR; TCRdb keeps only in-frame clonotypes and omits some of them. The top ten clones hold around 1.1% of a sample with some 400,000 clones, 75% to 90% of them seen once. The specimen was PBMCs or T cells enriched from blood (not recorded which). The receptor set was obtained from a man younger than 45 who had recovered from COVID-19. Each CDR3 is given with its conserved first and last residue. Fields, in order: V gene, J gene, D gene, clone size, CDR3 protein, CDR3 DNA. A D gene is named only where the DNA matches it firmly. The size of a clone is reported for some rows only, either as once, few or many, or as a class for expanded clones.

v_gene: TRBV12-5
j_gene: TRBJ2-1
d_gene: TRBD1
abundance: -
CDR3aa: CASGSNTGTALFNEQFF
CDR3nt: TGTGCTAGTGGTTCCAACACTGGGACAGCTCTTTTTAATGAGCAGTTCTTC

v_gene: TRBV10-2
j_gene: TRBJ2-4
d_gene: TRBD2
abundance: -
CDR3aa: CASSESSDSGIIQYF
CDR3nt: TGCGCCAGCAGTGAGTCGAGTGATAGCGGGATAATTCAGTACTTC

v_gene: TRBV23-1
j_gene: TRBJ1-5
d_gene: -
abundance: -
CDR3aa: CASSHSSNQPQHF
CDR3nt: TGCGCCAGCAGCCACAGCAGCAATCAGCCCCAGCATTTT

v_gene: TRBV12-5
j_gene: TRBJ2-1
d_gene: TRBD2
abundance: -
CDR3aa: CASGSREGGFNEQFF
CDR3nt: TGTGCTAGTGGTTCGCGGGAGGGCGGGTTCAATGAGCAGTTCTTC

v_gene: TRBV20-1
j_gene: TRBJ2-5
d_gene: TRBD2
abundance: -
CDR3aa: CSASGIGGETQYF
CDR3nt: TGCAGTGCTAGTGGAATCGGGGGGGAGACCCAGTACTTC

v_gene: TRBV10-3
j_gene: TRBJ1-5
d_gene: -
abundance: -
CDR3aa: CAISESYGNQPQHF
CDR3nt: TGTGCCATCAGTGAGTCGTATGGCAATCAGCCCCAGCATTTT

v_gene: TRBV18
j_gene: TRBJ2-7
d_gene: TRBD1
abundance: -
CDR3aa: CASSPGTGNDEQYF
CDR3nt: TGTGCCAGCTCACCGGGGACAGGGAACGACGAGCAGTACTTC

v_gene: TRBV12-5
j_gene: TRBJ1-5
d_gene: TRBD1
abundance: -
CDR3aa: CASGLVLGTGHSNQPQHF
CDR3nt: TGTGCTAGTGGTTTGGTACTGGGGACAGGGCATAGCAATCAGCCCCAGCATTTT

v_gene: TRBV2
j_gene: TRBJ2-7
d_gene: TRBD2
abundance: -
CDR3aa: CASSERSGGAYEQYF
CDR3nt: TGTGCCAGCAGTGAACGTTCGGGAGGAGCCTACGAGCAGTACTTC

v_gene: TRBV10-3
j_gene: TRBJ2-7
d_gene: TRBD1
abundance: -
CDR3aa: CAISETPQGQSYEQYF
CDR3nt: TGTGCCATCAGTGAGACCCCCCAGGGACAGTCCTACGAGCAGTACTTC

v_gene: TRBV27
j_gene: TRBJ1-2
d_gene: -
abundance: -
CDR3aa: CARPAGYTF
CDR3nt: TGTGCCAGGCCCGCGGGCTACACCTTC

v_gene: TRBV7-2
j_gene: TRBJ2-7
d_gene: TRBD1
abundance: -
CDR3aa: CASSPTTTGGSYEQYF
CDR3nt: TGTGCCAGCAGCCCCACTACGACAGGGGGCAGTTACGAGCAGTACTTC

v_gene: TRBV28
j_gene: TRBJ2-1
d_gene: TRBD2
abundance: -
CDR3aa: CASSFAGTTYNEQFF
CDR3nt: TGTGCCAGCAGTTTTGCCGGGACTACTTACAATGAGCAGTTCTTC

v_gene: TRBV7-2
j_gene: TRBJ2-1
d_gene: TRBD1
abundance: -
CDR3aa: CASSLDQTGHNEQFF
CDR3nt: TGTGCCAGCAGCTTAGATCAGACAGGGCACAATGAGCAGTTCTTC

v_gene: TRBV19
j_gene: TRBJ1-2
d_gene: -
abundance: -
CDR3aa: CASSIDLRGTYGYTF
CDR3nt: TGTGCCAGTAGTATAGATCTAAGGGGGACCTATGGCTACACCTTC

v_gene: TRBV19
j_gene: TRBJ2-1
d_gene: -
abundance: -
CDR3aa: CASSSGRDRNEQFF
CDR3nt: TGTGCCAGTAGTTCTGGTCGGGATCGCAATGAGCAGTTCTTC

v_gene: TRBV4-2
j_gene: TRBJ2-2
d_gene: TRBD2
abundance: -
CDR3aa: CASSQDPRASGRAGELFF
CDR3nt: TGTGCCAGCAGCCAAGATCCACGGGCTAGCGGGAGGGCCGGGGAGCTGTTTTTT

v_gene: TRBV14
j_gene: TRBJ2-1
d_gene: -
abundance: -
CDR3aa: CASSPLAEHNEQFF
CDR3nt: TGTGCCAGCAGCCCATTAGCGGAACACAATGAGCAGTTCTTC

v_gene: TRBV7-9
j_gene: TRBJ2-6
d_gene: TRBD1
abundance: few
CDR3aa: CAGSGTGVSGANVLTF
CDR3nt: TGTGCCGGCAGCGGGACAGGGGTCTCTGGGGCCAACGTCCTGACTTTC

v_gene: TRBV27
j_gene: TRBJ2-7
d_gene: -
abundance: few
CDR3aa: CASSSESHEQYF
CDR3nt: TGTGCCAGCAGTTCGGAGAGCCACGAGCAGTACTTC

v_gene: TRBV29-1
j_gene: TRBJ2-1
d_gene: TRBD1
abundance: -
CDR3aa: CSVRTGVDEQFF
CDR3nt: TGCAGCGTTAGGACAGGCGTGGATGAGCAGTTCTTC

v_gene: TRBV24-1
j_gene: TRBJ2-5
d_gene: -
abundance: -
CDR3aa: CATSDGRGWGQETQYF
CDR3nt: TGTGCCACCAGTGATGGTCGGGGGTGGGGGCAAGAGACCCAGTACTTC

v_gene: TRBV5-1
j_gene: TRBJ2-6
d_gene: TRBD1
abundance: -
CDR3aa: CASSDTGGAGANVLTF
CDR3nt: TGCGCCAGCAGCGATACAGGGGGCGCTGGGGCCAACGTCCTGACTTTC

v_gene: TRBV7-2
j_gene: TRBJ2-5
d_gene: -
abundance: -
CDR3aa: CASSLPGWETQYF
CDR3nt: TGTGCCAGCAGCTTACCCGGTTGGGAGACCCAGTACTTC

v_gene: TRBV28
j_gene: TRBJ2-3
d_gene: TRBD2
abundance: -
CDR3aa: CASSWGGVPPDTQYF
CDR3nt: TGTGCCAGCAGTTGGGGGGGGGTGCCCCCAGATACGCAGTATTTT

v_gene: TRBV28
j_gene: TRBJ1-2
d_gene: TRBD1
abundance: -
CDR3aa: CASSSGTGVSGYTF
CDR3nt: TGTGCCAGCAGTTCCGGGACAGGGGTTTCTGGCTACACCTTC